This paragraph reports one T cell receptor (beta chain). Its antigen is still unknown. Relative to the germline gene, one junction end is altered; a read error may explain this. This sample was taken from a study of shared clonotypes between healthy human individuals (dated by TCRdb to 2020 to 2022). Regarding the research as a whole: The cohort comprised two women and a few men aged 18 to 49 years. For each donor, three plates each were used for CD4 naive and CD4 memory, two plates were used for CD8 naive, and one plate was used for CD8 memory. To estimate repertoire size and how much clonotypes are shared between individuals, the study performed deep sequencing of blood TCR repertoires from about five healthy adults. Libraries were prepared and TCR repertoires were sequenced by different laboratories using diverse techniques, in order to increase sequencing depth and limit assay-specific biases. Leukapheresis yielded between about 0.8 and 9.5 billion PBMCs per donor. The full study reports these points: The small number of donors limited the genetic and exposure-history diversity represented. Sampling was restricted to blood, and TCR repertoires in tissue are likely to differ from TCR repertoires in blood. Estimated clonotype richness was generally larger for naive than for memory subsets. Pairwise subsampling led to the expectation that sequencing depth would affect the degree of clonotype sharing among donors. Around 5% of naive CD4, 3.5% of naive CD8, roughly 2.5% of memory CD4, and approximately 0.39% of memory CD8 clonotypes were shared across several donors. Even with the large sequencing depth, rarefaction of the sorted-subset datasets indicated that sequencing was incomplete. Compared with non-shared clonotypes, clonotypes shared by all four sorted-subset donors had higher generation probabilities.

Using the deep immunoSEQ assay, TCR CDR3 regions were amplified from genomic DNA by multiplex PCR. Extracted genomic DNA from each cell subset was distributed evenly across all wells of several immunoSEQ 96-well plates, and each plate was treated as a replicate. For sorted subsets, about 200 ng genomic DNA, equal to 25,000 to 35,000 T cell genomes, was loaded into each replicate PCR. The purified libraries were quantified using a Qubit 3.0 fluorometer, sized with a Bioanalyzer 2100, and then quantified again using the KAPA Library Quantification kit. Each immunoSEQ 96-well plate was sequenced on its own single-read 150-cycle Illumina NextSeq 550 flow cell. As for how the authors treated the data: Because only junctional sequences without quality scores were contained in the immunoSEQ output, filtering matching that applied to full-length reads could not be performed. Sequences were annotated with PyIR, a Python wrapper for IgBLAST v1.9, and V/J genes and CDR3 were assigned using IMGT germline references. Reads were filtered out if the reads had weak V/J assignments (E-value above 1e-6), no CDR3, stop codons, out-of-frame junctions, or ambiguous translated residues. V3J clonotypes were defined as sequences sharing the same inferred V gene, J gene, and CDR3 amino acid sequence. The percentage overlap between two repertoires was calculated by dividing the number of shared unique clonotypes by the size of the smaller repertoire. Repertoire richness was assessed with RTK rarefaction, the Chao1 estimator, and Recon v2.1 estimates of unobserved clonotypes. For all TCRbeta clonotypes obtained by the gDNA method from several donors, generation probabilities were computed with OLGA. TCRdb mirrors the immuneACCESS table, restricted to in-frame sequences. Some clones are absent from its copies; in checked studies, under half trace to an unresolved V gene, and the reason for the others is unknown. V and J calls and clone size follow that table, whereas D and trimming were derived from the DNA. The sample data list some 2,400,000 clones, and under 97% of these were observed just once. The ten largest clones capture 0.1% to 0.15% of the sample.

Donors were healthy HIV-negative adults with no recently reported acute infections or vaccinations. Only Caucasian adults living in Nashville, Tennessee, USA were represented among the donors. CD4+ T cells were enriched through magnetic negative selection, after which naive cells were positively selected on CD45RA and the remaining negative fraction served as the memory subset. Blood was collected by leukapheresis, and PBMCs were isolated by Ficoll-Histopaque density gradient centrifugation and then cryopreserved in liquid nitrogen vapor phase. Analytical flow cytometry was used to check the purity and quantity of each magnetically sorted T cell population. Each sorted fraction had its genomic DNA isolated and then quantified by UV absorbance on a Nanodrop 2000c. The cysteine opens and the phenylalanine closes a CDR3 of 14 amino acids. Just CDR3 DNA is preserved here, 42 bases in frame from base 1. Taken from the germline V gene (reference sequence), the CDR1 and CDR2 loops are SSHAT and FNYEAQ.

This TCR was recovered from a man aged 18 to 29 in good health. Input material: naive CD4+ T cells sorted from blood. Explained via the paper, the cell subset or site label denotes: CD45RA+ positively selected. Here the chain combines TRBV7-7 and TRBJ2-7; tentative D gene TRBD1, with 5 bases matching. At the DNA level, the sequence is TGTGCTAGCAGCTTAGAAGCAGGGACCTACGAGCAGTACTTC. The resulting protein is CASSLEAGTYEQYF.